The 22 T cell receptor beta chains reported below all come from one sample, sequenced in a study of regulatory T cells in long-lasting Graves disease. Relying on iRepertoire HTBI primers and Arm-PCR of CDR3 regions, the team built TCR beta libraries. TCRdb itself ran the multiplex PCR reads through MiXCR, one entry per CDR3 protein. The sample lists 400,000 to 550,000 distinct CDR3 sequences; around 17% were seen once. Time point specified: newly diagnosed GD, antithyroid drugs for less than 3 months. The authors made the TCR library using RNA they extracted from PBMCs. Separately, the same data were catalogued under a study of T cells in Graves' hyperthyroidism and ophthalmopathy.

The input for sequencing was peripheral blood mononuclear cells (PBMCs), taken at new diagnosis, from a patient treated with antithyroid drugs. These receptors came from a woman aged 25 to 45 with Graves disease.

This clonotype was recorded at least ten times. V and J are TRBV4-3 and TRBJ1-1, with D hard to call. Germline V lookup: CDR1 LGHNA, CDR2 YSLEER. The CDR3 covers 15 residues. V was clipped by 1 base and J by 0 bases, with 9 bases between them. CDR3 residues: CASSQASIMNTEAFF. The CDR3 DNA is TGCGCCAGCAGCCAAGCGTCCATCATGAACACTGAAGCTTTCTTT.

The chain links TRBV6-5 to TRBJ2-7, with 10 bases that match TRBD2. The CDR3 is 14 amino acids. J gave up 2 bases and V 4 bases, and 2 bases lay outside the gene matches. Germline V gene lookup returns CDR1 MNHEY and CDR2 SVGAGI. The CDR3 sequence: CASSWGLATYEQYF. CDR3 nucleotides: TGTGCCAGCAGTTGGGGACTAGCGACCTACGAGCAGTACTTC.

This clonotype was detected ten times or more. The V call is TRBV18, the J call TRBJ2-7; no definite D call. The CDR3 consists of 16 residues. Germline-derived CDR1 and CDR2 are KGHSH and LQKENI. Between the trimmed V and J ends, which lost 3 bases and 3 bases, there was a span of 18 bases. The CDR3 DNA reads as TGTGCCAGCTCACCCACGGAAGGACCTACCCTCTACGAGCAGTACTTC. Translating gives CASSPTEGPTLYEQYF.

This clonotype was seen more than once but under ten times. The chain employs TRBV20-1 and TRBJ2-7; 8 nucleotides match TRBD1. The CDR3 is made up of 13 amino acids. Germline CDR1 DFQATT, CDR2 SNEGSKA (reference sequence). With 5 bases clipped from V and 4 bases from J, the junction kept 7 bases outside the gene matches. CDR3 residues: CSARRDRLYEQYF. As DNA, the CDR3 is TGCAGTGCTCGTCGGGACAGGCTATACGAGCAGTACTTC.

This clonotype was detected ten times or more. The chain combines TRBV7-9 with TRBJ2-7; no clear D. CDR3 size: 12 residues. V was clipped by 5 bases and J by 3 bases, with 8 bases between them. The V gene's germline CDR1 is SEHNR and CDR2 FQNEAQ (reference sequence). In DNA, the CDR3 is TGTGCCAGCAGCACCTACAGCTACGAGCAGTACTTC. Translation gives CASSTYSYEQYF. The variable domain in full, with the rest retrieved from reference TRBV7-9 and TRBJ2-7, is DTGVSQNPRHKITKRGQNVTFRCDPISEHNRLYWYRQTLGQGPEFLTYFQNEAQLEKSRLLSDRFSAERPKGSFSTLEIQRTEQGDSAMYLCASSTYSYEQYFGPGTRLTVT.

This clonotype was counted at least ten times. This chain joins TRBV28 and TRBJ2-3; D is possibly TRBD2 (6 bases). This CDR3 comprises 19 residues. V gave up 5 bases and J gave up 2 bases, with 26 bases separating them. In germline, CDR1 is MDHEN, CDR2 SYDVKM. CDR3 sequence (DNA): TGTGCCAGCAGTCTATCCCCCCTCCGCTTAGCGGCCCTCACAGATACGCAGTATTTT. Its protein product is CASSLSPLRLAALTDTQYF.

V and J are TRBV6-1 and TRBJ2-2; 7 nucleotides agree with TRBD1. Germline CDR1 reads MNHNS; CDR2 reads SASEGT. This CDR3 region has 15 residues. Losses at the gene ends were 6 bases for V and 4 bases for J; bases not matched to a gene: 8. The CDR3 reads CASRPGGFITGELFF. Written as DNA, the CDR3 is TGTGCCAGCAGGCCAGGGGGATTCATCACCGGGGAGCTGTTTTTT.

This clonotype was recorded at least ten times. The chain couples TRBV28 to TRBJ2-7; 9 bases are a match to TRBD1. The CDR3 has 14 residues. In germline, CDR1 is MDHEN, CDR2 SYDVKM. Trimming removed 8 bases from V and 4 bases from J; junction bases left unmatched: 9. CDR3 bases: TGTGCCAGCCGGCAACAGGGGGCGAGTTACGAGCAGTACTTC. Translation gives CASRQQGASYEQYF.

This clonotype has only a few counts. The chain carries TRBV28 and TRBJ2-3; 7 nucleotides line up with TRBD1. The V segment lost 6 bases and the J segment 10 bases; nucleotides outside the gene matches: 7. Germline V lookup: CDR1 MDHEN, CDR2 SYDVKM. The CDR3 runs 12 residues. The CDR3, as DNA: TGTGCCAGCAGCTCTACCGGGACAGCGCAGTATTTT. It codes for CASSSTGTAQYF.

This clonotype showed up many times. The chain combines TRBV6-1 with TRBJ2-7, with D hard to call. Germline V gene lookup returns CDR1 MNHNS and CDR2 SASEGT. The CDR3 spans 13 residues. V gave up 5 bases and J gave up 7 bases, with 15 bases separating them. The DNA for the CDR3 is TGTGCCAGCAGTCCACCGAACTCCTGGGAGCAGTACTTC. Translation gives CASSPPNSWEQYF.

The rearrangement links TRBV19 to TRBJ1-1; D not resolved. The V gene lost 3 bases and the J gene lost 5 bases, with 10 bases spanning the gap. Germline loops: CDR1 LNHDA, CDR2 SQIVND (reference sequence). The CDR3 spans 13 residues. CDR3 amino acids: CASSMGGGTEAFF. CDR3 nucleotides: TGTGCCAGTAGTATGGGAGGCGGGACTGAAGCTTTCTTT.

This clonotype occurred a few times. The CDR3 DNA is TGCAGTGCCCGGACAGCGTCTAACTATGGCTACACCTTC. Its translation: CSARTASNYGYTF. This chain connects TRBV20-1 to TRBJ1-2; maybe TRBD1 (6 bases). There are 13 residues in the CDR3. Looked up from germline, CDR1 is DFQATT and CDR2 is SNEGSKA (reference sequence). The ends were cut back, 6 bases at V and 0 bases at J, with 11 bases in the middle.

The table lists this clonotype with many counts. V and J are TRBV3-1 and TRBJ2-5; TRBD2 aligns across 11 bases. This CDR3 has 17 amino acids. The germline V gene encodes CDR1 LGHDT and CDR2 YNNKEL (reference sequence). With V trimmed by 0 bases and J by 5 bases, 8 bases remained unmatched. The CDR3 loop is CASSQDPLAGGQETQYF. The CDR3 nucleotides read TGTGCCAGCAGCCAAGATCCCCTAGCGGGAGGCCAGGAGACCCAGTACTTC.

The gene calls are TRBV7-2 and TRBJ2-1; 8 bases agree with TRBD2. The ends lost 5 bases at V and 7 bases at J; junction bases unmatched: 7. This CDR3 has 14 amino acids. Germline CDR1 SGHTA, CDR2 FQGNSA. CDR3 in amino acids: CASSQGTRSNEQFF. The CDR3 bases are TGTGCCAGCAGCCAGGGGACTAGGAGTAATGAGCAGTTCTTC.

This chain uses TRBV10-3 with TRBJ2-3; 8 positions match TRBD1. With V trimmed by 6 bases and J by 6 bases, 17 bases remained unmatched. Germline assignment: CDR1 ENHRY and CDR2 SYGVKD. This CDR3 has 17 residues. As DNA, the CDR3 is TGTGCCATCAGCGCCCCCGCGAGCAGGGGGCGGGCGGATACGCAGTATTTT. This translates into CAISAPASRGRADTQYF.

This clonotype came up a few times. The chain joins TRBV29-1 to TRBJ2-5; no firm D call. There are 10 residues in the CDR3. Between the trimmed V and J ends, which lost 3 bases and 4 bases, there was a span of 3 bases. Germline loops: CDR1 SQVTM, CDR2 ANQGSEA. The CDR3 here is CSVESETQYF. The CDR3 DNA follows: TGCAGCGTTGAGTCAGAGACCCAGTACTTC.

Remarks on this clonotype: This clone may be a read error of a much larger clone one base away. V gene TRBV28 combines with J gene TRBJ2-4; D gene unclear. V gave up 6 bases and J gave up 8 bases, with 11 bases separating them. Germline V lookup: CDR1 MDHEN, CDR2 SYDVKM. The CDR3 covers 12 residues. This CDR3 is CASSSSSYIQYF. The CDR3 DNA reads as TGTGCCAGCAGCTCCTCCTCGTACATTCAGTACTTC. The entire variable domain, with the rest obtained from reference TRBV28 and TRBJ2-4, is as follows: DVKVTQSSRYLVKRTGEKVFLECVQDMDHENMFWYRQDPGLGLRLIYFSYDVKMKEKGDIPEGYSVSREKKERFSLILESASTNQTSMYLCASSSSSYIQYFGAGTRLSVL.

The genes are TRBV19 and TRBJ1-6, with a weak D call TRBD1 (5 bases). V was pared by 5 bases and J by 7 bases, with 21 bases between. Per germline, CDR1 LNHDA and CDR2 SQIVND (reference sequence). This CDR3 contains 17 residues. CDR3 nucleotides: TGTGCCAGTAGTCCAGATCCTCTCCAGGGAAGCAATTCACCCCTCCACTTT. Residues: CASSPDPLQGSNSPLHF.

The chain employs TRBV4-1 and TRBJ2-3, with TRBD2 identical over 7 bases. The trim removed 5 bases at V and 11 bases at J, leaving 25 bases unmatched. The CDR3 is 18 residues long. Germline assignment: CDR1 MGHRA and CDR2 YSYEKL. CDR3: CASSTERGLGFCVKKQYF. CDR3 DNA: TGCGCCAGCAGCACCGAGCGGGGATTAGGGTTTTGCGTGAAAAAGCAGTATTTT.

As concerns this clonotype: At one end the junction does not follow the germline gene, possibly because of a read error. DNA of the CDR3: TGTGCCAGCGGTGGGGGGGTTGGGAATGGGCAGTTCTTC. Its translation: CASGGGVGNGQFF. The chain is built from TRBV6-1 and TRBJ2-1; 7 nucleotides match TRBD2. Germline V gives CDR1 MNHNS, CDR2 SASEGT. CDR3 length: 13 amino acids.

The chain links TRBV20-1 to TRBJ1-3, with D possibly being TRBD1 (5 bases). The CDR3 totals 17 residues. The germline V gene has CDR1 DFQATT and CDR2 SNEGSKA (reference sequence). Trimming shortened V by 0 bases and J by 0 bases, and 15 bases separated the two germline ends. CDR3 nucleotide sequence: TGCAGTGCTAGAGATCGTAGGGGTTGGGACTCTGGAAACACCATATATTTT. It is translated as CSARDRRGWDSGNTIYF.

The V and J genes are TRBV20-1 and TRBJ2-7, with TRBD2 identical over 7 bases. CDR3 length: 14 amino acids. Germline V gene data show CDR1 as DFQATT and CDR2 as SNEGSKA (reference sequence). The V and J ends lost 0 bases and 5 bases, in that order; junction bases with no gene match: 7. The CDR3: CSAREDGRYNEQYF. The CDR3 DNA follows: TGCAGTGCTAGAGAGGACGGGAGGTACAACGAGCAGTACTTC.